One and the same sample provided the 14 T cell receptor beta chains below, sequenced in a study of pediatric ulcerative colitis. The rectum was sampled with one to two pinch biopsies at colonoscopy. TCRdb keeps only in-frame clones here, not all; method: immunoSEQ multiplex PCR. The sample has around 12,000 clones; around 77% are singletons. The specimen sequenced was gut tissue. The receptors derive from a boy younger than 18 who was a control in a study of pediatric ulcerative colitis.

The CDR3 loop is CASSPGQTYEQYF. The CDR3 DNA reads as TGTGCCAGCTCACCAGGACAGACCTACGAGCAGTACTTC. The chain carries TRBV18 and TRBJ2-7; D perhaps matches TRBD1 (6 bases). The CDR3 length is 13 residues. Trimming pared 2 bases from V and 2 bases from J, leaving 7 bases between. Germline assignment: CDR1 KGHSH and CDR2 LQKENI.

The chain carries TRBV30 and TRBJ2-7; tentatively, D is TRBD1 or TRBD2 (5 bases each). V lost 0 bases and J lost 3, with 12 bases in between. The V gene's germline CDR1 is GTSNPN and CDR2 SVGIG (reference sequence). This CDR3 comprises 14 residues. The CDR3 protein is CAWSVSGTSYEQYV. The CDR3 DNA follows: TGTGCCTGGAGTGTCTCCGGGACCAGCTACGAGCAGTACGTC.

The chain employs TRBV10-2 and TRBJ1-4; tentatively, D is TRBD1 (5 bases). The CDR3 runs to 15 residues. Trimming left V 5 bases short and J 8 bases short, with 18 bases between. Germline V gives CDR1 WSHSY, CDR2 SAAADI. CDR3 sequence: CASSRPGPKGEKLFF. DNA for the CDR3: TGCGCCAGCAGTAGACCGGGACCGAAGGGCGAAAAACTGTTTTTT.

The J gene is TRBJ1-3, the V gene TRBV9; a weak D match, TRBD1 (5 bases). From germline, CDR1 is SGDLS and CDR2 YYNGEE. This CDR3 has 15 residues. The V end lost 0 bases, the J end lost 5 bases, and 12 bases lay between the germline ends. The CDR3 loop is CASSVEAGTRNTIYF. CDR3 DNA sequence: TGTGCCAGCAGCGTAGAGGCAGGGACGCGAAACACCATATATTTT.

The chain combines TRBV14 with TRBJ2-1, with 8 bases identical to TRBD2. The CDR3 loop spans 15 amino acids. The trim removed 1 base at V and 8 bases at J, leaving 7 bases unmatched. CDR1 is SGHDN, CDR2 FVKESK, per germline. CDR3 in DNA: TGTGCCAGCAGCCAAGGGACTAGCCGAACTGATGAGCAGTTCTTC. Translating gives CASSQGTSRTDEQFF.

The chain uses TRBV2 and TRBJ2-7, with D uncertain. Germline V gene data show CDR1 as SNHLY and CDR2 as FYNNEI. The length of the CDR3 is 12 residues. V lost 7 bases, J lost 0 bases, and 7 bases lay in between. The CDR3, as DNA: TGTGCCAGCAATCGCGGCTCCTACGAGCAGTACGTC. This translates into CASNRGSYEQYV.

J is TRBJ2-1 and V is TRBV5-1; TRBD2 agrees at 7 bases. CDR1 SGHRS and CDR2 YFSETQ come from the germline V gene. Germline trimming cut 0 bases from V and 14 bases from J; bases unmatched to any gene: 8. The CDR3 is 13 amino acids. The CDR3 nucleotides are TGCGCCAGCAGCTTGGCCAAAGGGGAGGGAAAGTTCTTC. It translates to CASSLAKGEGKFF. Drawing the rest from reference TRBV5-1 and TRBJ2-1, the complete variable domain is KAGVTQTPRYLIKTRGQQVTLSCSPISGHRSVSWYQQTPGQGLQFLFEYFSETQRNKGNFPGRFSGRQFSNSRSEMNVSTLELGDSALYLCASSLAKGEGKFFGPGTRLTVL.

The chain carries TRBV11-2 and TRBJ2-5; D gene uncertain. The V gene lost 3 bases and the J gene lost 0 bases, with 11 bases spanning the gap. CDR3 size: 15 residues. The germline V gene has CDR1 SGHAT and CDR2 FQNNGV. Here the CDR3 DNA reads TGTGCCAGCAGCTTTGCTGGTTGGGACCAAGAGACCCAGTACTTC. Protein sequence: CASSFAGWDQETQYF. Together with reference TRBV11-2 and TRBJ2-5, the CDR3 gives the full variable domain: EAGVAQSPRYKIIEKRQSVAFWCNPISGHATLYWYQQILGQGPKLLIQFQNNGVVDDSQLPKDRFSAERLKGVDSTLKIQPAKLEDSAVYLCASSFAGWDQETQYFGPGTRLLVL.

The chain has TRBV4-2 and TRBJ2-1; 10 bases map to TRBD2. This CDR3 is built from 16 residues. CDR1 and CDR2 (germline): LGHNA, YNFKEQ. After removal of 1 base from V and 0 bases from J, the junction contained 0 bases not matched to a gene. The DNA of the CDR3 is TGTGCCAGCAGCCAAGGGACTAGCGGCTCCTACAATGAGCAGTTCTTC. This encodes CASSQGTSGSYNEQFF.

This chain links TRBV6-5 with TRBJ1-5, with D possibly matching TRBD1 (6 bases). The CDR3 sequence is 14 residues long. The V gene lost 2 bases and the J gene lost 6 bases, with 11 bases spanning the gap. From germline, CDR1 is MNHEY and CDR2 SVGAGI. The CDR3 DNA is TGTGCCAGCAGTTACGGAAGGGGGGGTCAGCCCCAGCATTTT. Its translation: CASSYGRGGQPQHF.

The chain employs TRBV6-5 and TRBJ1-2; 8 bases are a match to TRBD1. The CDR3 spans 14 residues. The V segment lost 5 bases and the J segment 7 bases; nucleotides outside the gene matches: 9. Germline V gene sequence: CDR1 MNHEY, CDR2 SVGAGI. The CDR3 DNA is TGTGCCAGCAGTCCAAACGGACAGGGAAGTGGCTACACCTTC. As protein: CASSPNGQGSGYTF.

The chain uses TRBV11-2 and TRBJ2-2; unclear D gene. Germline V gives CDR1 SGHAT, CDR2 FQNNGV. This CDR3 comprises 15 residues. V lost 8 bases, J lost 4 bases, and 17 bases lay in between. The CDR3 reads CASRKWVWSTGELFF. The CDR3 DNA sequence: TGTGCCAGCCGAAAATGGGTTTGGAGCACCGGGGAGCTGTTTTTT.

The sample holds one count of this clone. The V call is TRBV11-3, the J call TRBJ2-3, with D possibly TRBD1 on 6 matching bases. The V and J ends lost 3 bases and 2 bases respectively, with 12 bases between them. Germline CDR1 is SGHNT and CDR2 is YENEEA. This CDR3 is 15 amino acids long. The DNA of the CDR3 is TGTGCCAGCAGCTTTACAGGACAGAACACAGATACGCAGTATTTT. Its protein product is CASSFTGQNTDTQYF.

This clone is a singleton in its sample. V is TRBV19 and J is TRBJ2-2; D unclear. V was shortened by 7 bases and J by 3 bases, with 9 bases between the two germline ends. This CDR3 comprises 13 residues. CDR1 is LNHDA and CDR2 is SQIVND in the germline V gene (reference sequence). The CDR3 region has the DNA TGTGCCAGTACTTTCTGGGACACCGGGGAGCTGTTTTTT. This translates into CASTFWDTGELFF.